This T cell receptor beta chain stems from a study of tumor and adjacent non-tumor tissue in lung cancer. Findings of the study overall: In normal lung, the top 100 clones were significantly more dominant than in tumor.

This sample's RNA came from whole unsorted tissue. The CDR3 is 17 amino acids. CDR1 MNHEY and CDR2 SVGEGT come from the germline V gene. To note about this clonotype: Its antigen is unknown. As the CDR3 is not closed by the conserved phenylalanine or tryptophan, this likely results from a read error.

TCRbeta libraries were built with three rounds of nested PCR, modified from ARM-PCR. TCRdb re-called the multiplex PCR reads through MiXCR, storing one row per CDR3 protein. Among fewer than 120,000 distinct CDR3 sequences listed, over 75% were seen once. This clonotype was sampled from a man aged 70-80 years with non-small cell lung cancer. J is TRBJ2-3 and V is TRBV6-2 or TRBV6-3, with D perhaps TRBD1 (5 bases). Specimen: lung tumor tissue. The CDR3 sequence: CVSSYPMTVGHQDMQYS. CDR3 nucleotides: TGTGTCAGCAGTTACCCGATGACAGTAGGCCACCAGGATATGCAGTATTCT.